Listed here is a single T cell receptor (beta chain). The sample originates from a study of shared T cell receptors in the human thymus. Sequenced by immunoSEQ multiplex PCR; TCRdb stores in-frame clones only, minus some. Altogether roughly 550,000 clones are present, about 80% being singletons, with the ten largest covering about 0.013%. V lost 1 base to trimming and J lost 1 base, with 8 bases between them. The CDR3 runs 15 residues. Germline CDR1 MNHEY, CDR2 SMNVEV (reference sequence). These records were also assigned to another study, of human thymus T cells. That report adds: The thymus was resected at corrective cardiac surgery. Thymic and blood repertoires appeared to show biased V and J gene usage. There were highly overlapping thymic repertoires among unrelated individuals, as related research reported.

This TCR derives from a boy younger than two with a congenital heart defect. The specimen was thymocytes. The chain recombines TRBV27 with TRBJ2-1; D remains unclear. CDR3 DNA sequence: TGTGCCAGCAGTTTATTGGCGGATTCCTACAATGAGCAGTTCTTC. This sequence encodes CASSLLADSYNEQFF.